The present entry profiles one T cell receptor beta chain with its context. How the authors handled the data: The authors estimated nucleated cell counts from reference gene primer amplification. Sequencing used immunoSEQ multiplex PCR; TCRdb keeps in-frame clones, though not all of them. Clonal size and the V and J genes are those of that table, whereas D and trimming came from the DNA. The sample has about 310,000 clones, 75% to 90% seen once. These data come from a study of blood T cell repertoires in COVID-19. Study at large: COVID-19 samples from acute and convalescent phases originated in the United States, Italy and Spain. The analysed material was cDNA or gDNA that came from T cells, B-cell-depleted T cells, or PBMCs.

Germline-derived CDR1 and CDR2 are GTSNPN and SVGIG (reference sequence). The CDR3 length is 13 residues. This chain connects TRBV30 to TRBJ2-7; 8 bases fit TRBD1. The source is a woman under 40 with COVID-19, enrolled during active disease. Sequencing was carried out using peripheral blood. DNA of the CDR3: TGTGCTAGCGGACAGGGCAGCTCCTACGAGCAGTACTTC. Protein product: CASGQGSSYEQYF.